This T cell receptor (beta chain) comes out of a study of graft-versus-host responses after intestinal transplantation. TCRdb's copy holds only in-frame clones and misses some; the assay was immunoSEQ multiplex PCR. The table includes roughly 100,000 clones, just under 95% detected once. Regarding this clone: The antigen remains undetermined.

Deletions cut 2 bases from V and 0 bases from J, with 4 bases between. The V gene's germline CDR1 is MNHEY and CDR2 SVGAGI. This CDR3 comprises 13 residues. This receptor was identified in a human donor who was the organ donor for an intestinal transplant. The chain links TRBV6-5 to TRBJ1-1; D gene uncertain. Sequences were derived from unstimulated CD8+ T cells sorted from spleen or lymph node cells, sampled before transplant. The CDR3 nucleotides read TGTGCCAGCAGTTACGACTTGAACACTGAAGCTTTCTTT. Translation gives CASSYDLNTEAFF.